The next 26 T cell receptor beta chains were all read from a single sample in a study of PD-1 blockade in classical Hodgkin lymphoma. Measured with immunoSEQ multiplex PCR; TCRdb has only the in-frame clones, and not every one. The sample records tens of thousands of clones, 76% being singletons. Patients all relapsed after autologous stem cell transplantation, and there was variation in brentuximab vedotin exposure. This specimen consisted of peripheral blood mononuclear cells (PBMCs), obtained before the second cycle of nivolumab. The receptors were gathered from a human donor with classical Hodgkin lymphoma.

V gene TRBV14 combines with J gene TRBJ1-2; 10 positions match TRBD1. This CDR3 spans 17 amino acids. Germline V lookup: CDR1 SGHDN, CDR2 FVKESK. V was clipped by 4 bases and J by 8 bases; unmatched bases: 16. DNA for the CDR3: TGTGCCAGCAGCCCCGGTGACAGGGGGCGAATAGTAGGCGGCTACACCTTC. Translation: CASSPGDRGRIVGGYTF.

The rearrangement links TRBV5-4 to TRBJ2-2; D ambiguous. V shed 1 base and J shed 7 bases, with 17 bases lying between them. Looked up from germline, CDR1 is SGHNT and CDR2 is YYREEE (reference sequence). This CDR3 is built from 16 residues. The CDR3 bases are TGTGCCAGCAGCTTGTACACTGGTTTGCGTCGCGGGGAGCTGTTTTTT. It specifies CASSLYTGLRRGELFF. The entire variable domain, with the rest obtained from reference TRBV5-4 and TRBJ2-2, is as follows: ETGVTQSPTHLIKTRGQQVTLRCSSQSGHNTVSWYQQALGQGPQFIFQYYREEENGRGNFPPRFSGLQFPNYSSELNVNALELDDSALYLCASSLYTGLRRGELFFGEGSRLTVL.

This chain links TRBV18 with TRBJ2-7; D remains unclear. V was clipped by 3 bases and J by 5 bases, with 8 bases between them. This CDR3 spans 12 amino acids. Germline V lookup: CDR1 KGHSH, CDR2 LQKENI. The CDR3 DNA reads TGTGCCAGCTCACCGAGACGGCACGAGCAGTACTTC. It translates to CASSPRRHEQYF.

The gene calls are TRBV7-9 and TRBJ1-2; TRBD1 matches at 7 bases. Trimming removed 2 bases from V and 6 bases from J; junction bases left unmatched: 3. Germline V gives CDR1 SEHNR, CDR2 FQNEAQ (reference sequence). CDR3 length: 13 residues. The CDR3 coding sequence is TGTGCCAGCAGCTTAAGGCAGGGGGATGGCTACACCTTC. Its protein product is CASSLRQGDGYTF.

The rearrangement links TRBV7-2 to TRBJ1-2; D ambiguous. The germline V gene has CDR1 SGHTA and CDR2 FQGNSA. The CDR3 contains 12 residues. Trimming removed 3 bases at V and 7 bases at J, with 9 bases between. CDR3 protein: CASSLRELGYTF. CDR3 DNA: TGTGCCAGCAGCTTGAGGGAACTTGGCTACACCTTC.

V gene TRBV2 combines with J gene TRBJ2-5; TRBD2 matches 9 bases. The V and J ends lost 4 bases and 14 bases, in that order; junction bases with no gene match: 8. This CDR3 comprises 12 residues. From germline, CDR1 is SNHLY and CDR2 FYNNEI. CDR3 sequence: CASSVPSGAKYF. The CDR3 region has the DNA TGTGCCAGCAGTGTCCCTAGCGGGGCCAAATACTTC.

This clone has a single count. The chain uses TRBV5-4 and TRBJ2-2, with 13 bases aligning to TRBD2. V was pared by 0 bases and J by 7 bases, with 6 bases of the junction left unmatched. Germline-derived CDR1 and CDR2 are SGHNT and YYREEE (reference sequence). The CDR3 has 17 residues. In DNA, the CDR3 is TGTGCCAGCAGCTTGGCCCAACTAGCGGGGGGGCGCGGGGAGCTGTTTTTT. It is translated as CASSLAQLAGGRGELFF.

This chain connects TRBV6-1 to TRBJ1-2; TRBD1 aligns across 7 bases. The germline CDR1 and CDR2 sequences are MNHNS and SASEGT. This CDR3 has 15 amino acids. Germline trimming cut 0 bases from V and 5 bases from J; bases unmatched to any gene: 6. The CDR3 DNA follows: TGTGCCAGCAGTGAAGCGCCTGGGACAGCGTATGGCTACACCTTC. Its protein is CASSEAPGTAYGYTF.

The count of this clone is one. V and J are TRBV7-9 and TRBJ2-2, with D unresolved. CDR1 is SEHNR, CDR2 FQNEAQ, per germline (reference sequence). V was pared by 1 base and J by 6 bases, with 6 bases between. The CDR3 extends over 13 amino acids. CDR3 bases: TGTGCCAGCAGCTTAGTGGAGTCCGGGGAGCTGTTTTTT. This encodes CASSLVESGELFF.

In DNA form, the CDR3 reads TGTGCCAGCAGCGTAACGACGGGTAACTATGGCTACACCTTC. It yields the protein CASSVTTGNYGYTF. This chain links TRBV7-2 with TRBJ1-2; no firm D call. The germline gives CDR1 SGHTA, CDR2 FQGNSA. This CDR3 has 14 amino acids. The V and J ends lost 5 bases and 1 base respectively, with 11 bases between them.

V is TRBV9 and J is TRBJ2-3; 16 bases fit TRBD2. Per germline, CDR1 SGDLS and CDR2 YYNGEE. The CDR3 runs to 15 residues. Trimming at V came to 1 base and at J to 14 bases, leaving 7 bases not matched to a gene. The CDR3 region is CASSVRGLAGGRLYF. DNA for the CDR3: TGTGCCAGCAGCGTACGGGGACTAGCGGGGGGGCGACTGTATTTT. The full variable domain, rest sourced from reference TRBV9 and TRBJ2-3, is DSGVTQTPKHLITATGQRVTLRCSPRSGDLSVYWYQQSLDQGLQFLIQYYNGEERAKGNILERFSAQQFPDLHSELNLSSLELGDSALYFCASSVRGLAGGRLYFGPGTRLTVL.

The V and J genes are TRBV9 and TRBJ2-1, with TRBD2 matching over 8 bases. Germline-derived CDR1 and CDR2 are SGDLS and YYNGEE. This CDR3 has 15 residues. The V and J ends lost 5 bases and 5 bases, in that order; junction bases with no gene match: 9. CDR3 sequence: CASSEGGLDHNEQFF. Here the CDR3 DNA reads TGTGCCAGCAGTGAGGGGGGACTAGACCACAATGAGCAGTTCTTC.

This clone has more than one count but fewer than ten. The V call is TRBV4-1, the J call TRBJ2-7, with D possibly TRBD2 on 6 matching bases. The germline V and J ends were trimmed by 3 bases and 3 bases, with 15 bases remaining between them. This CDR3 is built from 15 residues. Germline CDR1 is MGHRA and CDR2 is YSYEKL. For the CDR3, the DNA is TGCGCCAGCAGCCATGCGGGACGGTTCCTCTACGAGCAGTACTTC. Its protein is CASSHAGRFLYEQYF.

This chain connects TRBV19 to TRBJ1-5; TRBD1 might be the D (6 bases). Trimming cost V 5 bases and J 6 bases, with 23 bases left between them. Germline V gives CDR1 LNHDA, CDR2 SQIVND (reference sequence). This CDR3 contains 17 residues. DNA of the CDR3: TGTGCCAGTAGTCCGCTACAGGGTAGGGCTAGGGTTCAGCCCCAGCATTTT. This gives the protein CASSPLQGRARVQPQHF. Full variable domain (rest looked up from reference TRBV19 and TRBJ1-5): DGGITQSPKYLFRKEGQNVTLSCEQNLNHDAMYWYRQDPGQGLRLIYYSQIVNDFQKGDIAEGYSVSREKKESFPLTVTSAQKNPTAFYLCASSPLQGRARVQPQHFGDGTRLSIL.

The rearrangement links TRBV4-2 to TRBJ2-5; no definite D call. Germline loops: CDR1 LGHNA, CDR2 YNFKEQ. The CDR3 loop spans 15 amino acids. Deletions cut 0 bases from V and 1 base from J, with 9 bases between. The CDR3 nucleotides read TGTGCCAGCAGCCAAGAATCCTGGGCCCAAGAGACCCAGTACTTC. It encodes CASSQESWAQETQYF.

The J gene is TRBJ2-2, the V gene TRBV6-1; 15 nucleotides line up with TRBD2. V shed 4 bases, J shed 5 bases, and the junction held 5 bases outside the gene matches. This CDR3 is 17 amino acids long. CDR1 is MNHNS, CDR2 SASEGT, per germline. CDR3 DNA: TGTGCCAGCAGTGTACAGGGACTAGCGGGGGGTACCGGGGAGCTGTTTTTT. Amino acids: CASSVQGLAGGTGELFF.

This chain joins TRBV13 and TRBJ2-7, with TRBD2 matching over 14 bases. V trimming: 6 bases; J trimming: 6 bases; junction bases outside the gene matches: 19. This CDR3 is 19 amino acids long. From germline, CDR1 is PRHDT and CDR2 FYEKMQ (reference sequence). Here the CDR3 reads CASSPSSTSGGAGYPEQYF. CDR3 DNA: TGTGCCAGCAGTCCGAGCTCGACTAGCGGGGGGGCCGGGTACCCCGAGCAGTACTTC.

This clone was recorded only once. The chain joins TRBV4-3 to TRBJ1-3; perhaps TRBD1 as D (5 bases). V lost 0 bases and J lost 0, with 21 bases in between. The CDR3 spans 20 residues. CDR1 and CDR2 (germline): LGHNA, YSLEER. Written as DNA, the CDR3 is TGCGCCAGCAGCCAAGATCTCTCCCCAGGGTGGGGTCACTCTGGAAACACCATATATTTT. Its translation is CASSQDLSPGWGHSGNTIYF.

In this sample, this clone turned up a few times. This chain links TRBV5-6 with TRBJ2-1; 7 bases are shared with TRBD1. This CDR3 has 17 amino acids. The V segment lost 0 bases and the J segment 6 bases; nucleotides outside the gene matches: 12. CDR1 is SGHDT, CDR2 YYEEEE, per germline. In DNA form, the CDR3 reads TGTGCCAGCAGCTTGGGTTCGGGACAGCTCGGCGTCAATGAGCAGTTCTTC. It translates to CASSLGSGQLGVNEQFF.

The chain's CDR3 is CASSPLGHLFEQFF. CDR3 sequence (DNA): TGCGCCAGCAGCCCCTTGGGACATCTCTTTGAGCAGTTCTTC. V and J are TRBV4-1 and TRBJ2-1; tentative D call: TRBD1 (6 bases). Trimming stripped 4 bases from V and 9 bases from J, with 16 bases between. CDR3 length: 14 residues. CDR1 and CDR2 from the germline V gene are MGHRA and YSYEKL.

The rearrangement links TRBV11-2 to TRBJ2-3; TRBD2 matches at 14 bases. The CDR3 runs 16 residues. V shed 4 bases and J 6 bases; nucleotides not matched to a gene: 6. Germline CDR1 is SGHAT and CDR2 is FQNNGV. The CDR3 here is CASSSGLAGDRDTQYF. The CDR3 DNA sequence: TGTGCCAGCAGCTCGGGACTAGCGGGGGATCGGGATACGCAGTATTTT. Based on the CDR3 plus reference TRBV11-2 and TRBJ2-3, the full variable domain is EAGVAQSPRYKIIEKRQSVAFWCNPISGHATLYWYQQILGQGPKLLIQFQNNGVVDDSQLPKDRFSAERLKGVDSTLKIQPAKLEDSAVYLCASSSGLAGDRDTQYFGPGTRLTVL.

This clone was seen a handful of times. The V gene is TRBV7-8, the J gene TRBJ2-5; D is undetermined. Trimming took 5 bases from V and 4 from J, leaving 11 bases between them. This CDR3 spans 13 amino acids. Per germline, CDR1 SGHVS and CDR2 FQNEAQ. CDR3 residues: CASSPDQLETQYF. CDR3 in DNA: TGTGCCAGCAGCCCTGACCAGCTAGAGACCCAGTACTTC.

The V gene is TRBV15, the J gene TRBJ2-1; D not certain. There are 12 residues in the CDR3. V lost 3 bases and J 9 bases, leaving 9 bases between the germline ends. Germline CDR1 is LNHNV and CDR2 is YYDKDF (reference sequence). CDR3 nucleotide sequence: TGTGCCACCAGCAGGCGACCTGGTGAGCAGTTCTTC. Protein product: CATSRRPGEQFF.

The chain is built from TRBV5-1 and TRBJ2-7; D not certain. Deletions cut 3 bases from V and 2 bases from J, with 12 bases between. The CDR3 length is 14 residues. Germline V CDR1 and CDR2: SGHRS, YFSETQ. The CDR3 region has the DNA TGCGCCAGCAGCTCCGACGTTGTTACCTACGAGCAGTACTTC. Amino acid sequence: CASSSDVVTYEQYF.

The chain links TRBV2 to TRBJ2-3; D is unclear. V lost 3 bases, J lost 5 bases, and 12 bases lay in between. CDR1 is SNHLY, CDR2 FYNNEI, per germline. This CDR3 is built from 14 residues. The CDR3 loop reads CASSDSGVGDTQYF. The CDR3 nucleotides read TGTGCCAGCAGTGACAGTGGGGTTGGAGATACGCAGTATTTT.

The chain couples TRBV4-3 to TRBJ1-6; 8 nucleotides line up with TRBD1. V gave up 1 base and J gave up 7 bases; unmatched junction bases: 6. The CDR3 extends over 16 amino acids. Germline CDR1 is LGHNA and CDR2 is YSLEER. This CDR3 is CASSQGQGRENSPLHF. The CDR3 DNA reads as TGCGCCAGCAGCCAAGGACAGGGGCGGGAGAATTCACCCCTCCACTTT.